The 17 T cell receptor beta chains in this list originate from one sample, sequenced in a study of TET2 disruption in CD19-targeted CAR T cells. Indicated treatment: autologous CTL019 cells: CD19 CAR with 4-1BB and CD3 zeta domains. Using immunoSEQ multiplex PCR, the repertoire was profiled, and TCRdb retains in-frame clones only, with some absent. The sample holds around 30,000 clones. These receptors' targets are unknown. The sample was CD8- CAR+ T cells sorted from cultured blood T cells, taken for CD19 CAR T cell therapy. The subset was: CD8-negative CAR-positive T cells from the infusion product. The receptors come from a man in his sixties or seventies with chronic lymphocytic leukemia.

The CDR3: CASSPRGLASYEQYF. The part of the CDR3 DNA that was read is TGTGCCAGCAGCCCCAGGGGCCTTGCTTCCTACGAG. The chain couples TRBV28 to TRBJ2-7, with D possibly being TRBD1 (6 bases). The CDR3 end lies 3 residues beyond the end of the read and is filled in from the germline J gene. Germline V gene data show CDR1 as MDHEN and CDR2 as SYDVKM. The CDR3 extends over 15 amino acids. The V end was cut by 6 bases, the J end by 1 base, with 16 bases between.

As to this clone: One end of the junction is discordant with germline, which a read error may explain. The read terminates 3 residues before the CDR3 end, so the remaining end is supplied by the germline J gene. V and J are TRBV14 and TRBJ1-1, with D unresolved. The CDR3 extends over 14 amino acids. Germline values: CDR1 SGHDN, CDR2 FVKESK. CDR3 bases read: TGTGCCAGCAGCCCCAGAGCGGGGAACACTGAC. The encoded protein is CASSPRAGNTD. In full, the CDR3 is CASSPRAGNTDAFF.

Turning to this clone: An end of the junction differs from the germline gene, which may be a read error. The read ends 3 residues early relative to the CDR3; the germline J gene fills the gap. Other DNA sequences within the sample encode an identical CDR3. The genes are TRBV7-9 and TRBJ1-2; 9 nucleotides agree with TRBD1. Germline V gene data show CDR1 as SEHNR and CDR2 as FQNEAQ (reference sequence). The CDR3 has 14 amino acids. The CDR3: CASRFAGQGHGYTF. The part of the CDR3 DNA that was read is TGTGCCAGCAGGTTTGCGGGACAGGGCCATGGT. The variable domain in full, completed from reference TRBV7-9 and TRBJ1-2, reads DTGVSQNPRHKITKRGQNVTFRCDPISEHNRLYWYRQTLGQGPEFLTYFQNEAQLEKSRLLSDRFSAERPKGSFSTLEIQRTEQGDSAMYLCASRFAGQGHGYTFGSGTRLTVV.

In the case of this clone: Read sequence stops 3 residues before the CDR3 end, and the germline J gene provides the missing end. The chain joins TRBV19 to TRBJ2-3; TRBD1 matches at 7 bases. Germline trimming cut 5 bases from V and 1 base from J; bases unmatched to any gene: 6. Germline V gene data show CDR1 as LNHDA and CDR2 as SQIVND (reference sequence). The CDR3 has 15 residues. The sequenced part of the CDR3 DNA is TGTGCCAGTAGTGAAACAGGGGTCGGCACAGATACG. Its translation is CASSETGVGTDT. The entire CDR3 protein reads CASSETGVGTDTQYF.

On this clone itself: The CDR3 end falls 3 residues outside the read, so it is completed with the germline J gene. This chain connects TRBV24-1 to TRBJ2-7; D gene ambiguous. This CDR3 region has 12 residues. Trimming removed 5 bases from V and 0 bases from J, with 4 bases in between. Looked up from germline, CDR1 is KGHDR and CDR2 is SFDVKD. The CDR3 protein is CATSAGSYEQYF. CDR3 DNA (partial): TGTGCCACCAGTGCAGGCTCCTACGAG.

As for this clone: The CDR3 end falls 3 residues outside the read, so it is completed with the germline J gene. The chain employs TRBV4-1 and TRBJ1-3, with a weak D call TRBD1 (5 bases). V lost 0 bases to trimming and J lost 0 bases, with 9 bases between them. Germline assignment: CDR1 MGHRA and CDR2 YSYEKL. The CDR3 runs 16 residues. CDR3 amino acids: CASSQDRGGSGNTIYF. The part of the CDR3 DNA that was read is TGCGCCAGCAGCCAAGATCGGGGGGGCTCTGGAAACACC.

Concerning this clone itself: The read comes to an end 3 residues before the CDR3 does, leaving the germline J gene to fill in the end. The gene calls are TRBV19 and TRBJ2-7; 7 bases fit TRBD1. The trim removed 6 bases at V and 0 bases at J, leaving 5 bases unmatched. The CDR3 sequence is 14 residues long. Germline CDR1 LNHDA, CDR2 SQIVND (reference sequence). The CDR3 bases that were read are TGTGCCAGTAGGGTACAGGGGAGCTCCTACGAG. Its protein is CASRVQGSSYE. The whole CDR3 region reads CASRVQGSSYEQYF.

With respect to this clone: With the read ending 3 residues before the CDR3 end, the germline J gene is used to fill in that end. The chain recombines TRBV5-5 with TRBJ2-7; a possible D gene is TRBD1 (5 bases). CDR3 length equals 13 residues. Trimming removed 2 bases at V and 4 bases at J, with 10 bases between. Germline V gene lookup returns CDR1 SGHKS and CDR2 YYEKEE (reference sequence). Partial CDR3 DNA: TGTGCCAGCAGCTTACTGACAGTGTACGAG. Translated, it gives CASSLLTVYE. The full-length CDR3 reads as CASSLLTVYEQYF.

The CDR3 reads CASTLTGGGEKLFF. CDR3 DNA (partial): TGTGCCAGCACCCTCACAGGGGGAGGTGAAAAA. The J gene is TRBJ1-4, the V gene TRBV7-9, with TRBD1 identical over 8 bases. The read ends 3 residues before the CDR3 terminus; that terminus is restored from the germline J gene. The V gene's germline CDR1 is SEHNR and CDR2 FQNEAQ (reference sequence). The CDR3 has 14 residues. Trimming took 7 bases from V and 7 from J; bases not matched to a gene: 8.

For this clone: The CDR3 end lies 3 residues beyond the end of the read and is filled in from the germline J gene. This sequence joins TRBV7-2 and TRBJ2-2, with TRBD1 identical over 10 bases. The CDR3 has 13 residues. Germline V gene data show CDR1 as SGHTA and CDR2 as FQGNSA. J gave up 5 bases and V 6 bases, and 0 bases lay outside the gene matches. CDR3: CASRGQGTGELFF. CDR3 bases read: TGTGCCAGCAGGGGACAGGGGACCGGGGAG.

Comment on this clone: The read ends 3 residues before the CDR3 terminus; that terminus is restored from the germline J gene. V is TRBV5-8 and J is TRBJ2-3; D not certain. Germline V gene sequence: CDR1 SGHTS, CDR2 YDEGEE. Deletions cut 6 bases from V and 5 bases from J, with 10 bases between. The CDR3 runs to 12 residues. The chain's CDR3 is CASNPFGDTQYF. The sequenced part of the CDR3 DNA is TGTGCCAGCAACCCTTTCGGAGATACG.

With regard to this clone: The read comes to an end 3 residues before the CDR3 does, leaving the germline J gene to fill in the end. The chain is built from TRBV11-2 and TRBJ1-2, with D possibly matching TRBD1 (6 bases). Germline-derived CDR1 and CDR2 are SGHAT and FQNNGV. The CDR3 is made up of 13 amino acids. CDR3 region: CASRGQSSYDYTF. The CDR3 DNA, read in part, is TGTGCCAGCAGGGGACAAAGCTCCTACGAC.

The CDR3 protein is CASGQYNDYTF. Incomplete CDR3 DNA: TGTGCCAGCGGCCAATACAATGAC. V gene TRBV7-9 combines with J gene TRBJ1-2, with unresolved D. The DNA ends 3 residues before the CDR3 does, and the rest of the CDR3 is filled in from the germline J gene. The germline V gene encodes CDR1 SEHNR and CDR2 FQNEAQ (reference sequence). This CDR3 has 11 amino acids.

With respect to this clone: The read ends 3 residues shy of where the CDR3 ends; the end is completed using the germline J gene. The chain uses TRBV15 and TRBJ2-2, with 9 bases aligning to TRBD1. CDR3 length: 14 amino acids. From germline, CDR1 is LNHNV and CDR2 YYDKDF (reference sequence). V shed 8 bases, J shed 5 bases, and the junction held 6 bases outside the gene matches. The part of the CDR3 DNA that was read is TGTGCCACCCAAAAGGACAGGGGTACCGGGGAG. The encoded protein is CATQKDRGTGE. Given in full, the CDR3 is CATQKDRGTGELFF.

Comments on this clone: The sequenced fragment ends 3 residues before the CDR3 boundary, so the rest is inferred from the germline J gene. The chain has TRBV18 and TRBJ1-2; TRBD1 matches 8 bases. This CDR3 spans 15 amino acids. Germline V gives CDR1 KGHSH, CDR2 LQKENI. Incomplete CDR3 DNA: TGTGCCAGCTCAACGCAGCAGGGGGCTGAGGACATC. It yields the protein CASSTQQGAEDI. The whole CDR3 is CASSTQQGAEDIYTF.

Of note for this clone: Read data end 3 residues before the CDR3 end; the end is taken from the germline J gene. The genes are TRBV5-4 and TRBJ1-1; 10 bases fit TRBD1. This CDR3 is 15 amino acids long. Germline values: CDR1 SGHNT, CDR2 YYREEE (reference sequence). The ends lost 2 bases at V and 6 bases at J; junction bases unmatched: 7. The sequenced CDR3 bases are TGTGCCAGCAGCTTATCGGGACAGGGGCGGCCTGAA. It translates to CASSLSGQGRPE. The whole CDR3 protein reads CASSLSGQGRPEAFF.

As for this clone: The read terminates 3 residues before the CDR3 end, so the remaining end is supplied by the germline J gene. The chain joins TRBV20-1 to TRBJ2-2; the D gene is possibly TRBD1 (6 bases). Trimming took 1 base from V and 4 from J, leaving 13 bases between them. This CDR3 is built from 15 residues. From germline, CDR1 is DFQATT and CDR2 SNEGSKA (reference sequence). The DNA read from the CDR3 is TGCAGTGCTAGAGGACCAGGGGCGGGCACCGGGGAG. It translates to CSARGPGAGTGE. The full CDR3 is CSARGPGAGTGELFF.